This TCR beta chain was sequenced for a study of T-cell reconstitution after alpha-beta-depleted transplantation in children. Study-level results: By about two months after transplant, alpha-beta T cells reportedly arose from several hundred graft clones that had expanded.

For this clonotype: Its target is unknown.

As it was prepared, the TCRbeta library received unique molecular identifiers. TCRdb independently ran MiXCR on the PCR reads; one entry per CDR3 protein. This sample has fewer than 550,000 distinct CDR3 sequences, with about an eighth found just once. Germline V CDR1 and CDR2: SNHLY, FYNNEI. The CDR3 is 14 residues long. Trimming took 4 bases from V and 5 from J, leaving 15 bases between them. V and J are TRBV2 and TRBJ2-7; possible D gene TRBD1, 5 bases. The TCR comes from a female patient aged 2-10 years who had a stem cell transplant for aplastic anemia, so the T cells may come from the graft donor. Specimen: PBMCs, mostly from graft donor cells, collected 180 days after TCRalphabeta/CD19-depleted stem cell transplant. CDR3 bases: TGTGCCAGCAGTGGTAAGGCAGGGTTAGACGAGCAGTACTTC. Its translation: CASSGKAGLDEQYF.